The next 5 T cell receptor beta chains were all read from a single sample in a study of T-cell memory formation after mild COVID-19. TCRdb ran MiXCR on the 5' RACE reads and lists one entry per CDR3 protein. Of about 420,000 distinct CDR3 sequences detected, under 25% appear once; the ten largest clones hold roughly 13%. Material: PBMCs or a T cell subset sorted from them (not recorded which). The receptors come from an adult woman who had mild COVID-19 (a few samples of this study predate the infection). Cell type and time point are not known.

This clonotype showed up just a few times. V is TRBV7-8 and J is TRBJ2-1; possibly TRBD1 for D (6 bases). Deletions cut 1 base from V and 0 bases from J, with 22 bases between. The CDR3 covers 20 residues. CDR1 is SGHVS and CDR2 is FQNEAQ in the germline V gene. Here the CDR3 reads CASSLERVLRGRSSYNEQFF. The CDR3 DNA reads TGTGCCAGCAGCTTAGAACGGGTCCTCAGGGGAAGGAGCTCCTACAATGAGCAGTTCTTC.

This clonotype was seen more than once but under ten times. The CDR3 sequence: CASSLAGKVRAGYEQYF. The CDR3 nucleotides are TGCGCCAGCAGCTTGGCCGGCAAAGTAAGAGCGGGCTACGAGCAGTACTTC. The J gene is TRBJ2-7, the V gene TRBV5-1, with D perhaps TRBD2 (6 bases). The length of the CDR3 is 17 residues. Germline V CDR1 and CDR2: SGHRS, YFSETQ. Trimming stripped 0 bases from V and 3 bases from J, with 19 bases between.

This clonotype has more than one count but fewer than ten. The DNA of the CDR3 is TGTGCCAGCAGCTTTCAAACCTACGAGCAGTACTTC. This gives the protein CASSFQTYEQYF. V usage is TRBV11-2 and J usage is TRBJ2-7, with D unresolved. Trimming pared 3 bases from V and 2 bases from J, leaving 5 bases between. The CDR3 runs 12 residues. CDR1 SGHAT and CDR2 FQNNGV come from the germline V gene.

The table lists this clonotype with a few counts. The V gene is TRBV6-4, the J gene TRBJ2-1; 11 bases map to TRBD2. Germline V CDR1 and CDR2: MRHNA, SNTAGT. V lost 3 bases and J lost 7; bases outside the gene matches: 5. The CDR3 runs to 15 residues. The CDR3 sequence: CASSEGLADSNEQFF. CDR3 DNA sequence: TGTGCCAGCAGTGAGGGACTAGCGGACTCAAATGAGCAGTTCTTC.

This clonotype was counted a few times. V gene TRBV12-3 or TRBV12-4 combines with J gene TRBJ2-2; D is possibly TRBD1 or TRBD2 (5 bases each). This CDR3 has 14 amino acids. V lost 6 bases and J lost 4, with 12 bases in between. The chain's CDR3 is CASSPEGFTGELFF. As DNA, the CDR3 is TGTGCCAGCAGCCCCGAGGGGTTCACCGGGGAGCTGTTTTTT.